A single sample gave rise to the 32 T cell receptor beta chains below, sequenced in a study of STAT5B mutations in CD4+ large granular lymphocyte leukemia. The assay was immunoSEQ multiplex PCR, and TCRdb's table has in-frame clones only and misses some. The sample lists approximately 30,000 clones, around 76% occurring once. Sequenced material: CD4+ T cells from blood buffy coats. Every receptor here comes from a human donor in good health.

The genes are TRBV19 and TRBJ2-5; tentatively, D is TRBD2 (6 bases). V lost 5 bases and J lost 3, with 13 bases in between. Germline CDR1 and CDR2: LNHDA and SQIVND (reference sequence). The CDR3 is 14 residues long. The CDR3 loop is CASSSAAGKETQYF. CDR3 DNA: TGTGCCAGTAGTTCAGCGGCGGGAAAAGAGACCCAGTACTTC.

The CDR3 DNA is TGCGCCAGCAGACTACAGCGGAACACTGAAGCTTTCTTT. Encoded protein: CASRLQRNTEAFF. The chain is built from TRBV5-1 and TRBJ1-1; D unresolved. Looked up from germline, CDR1 is SGHRS and CDR2 is YFSETQ. V was shortened by 5 bases and J by 1 base, with 9 bases between the two germline ends. This CDR3 is 13 amino acids long.

The V gene is TRBV11-2, the J gene TRBJ2-7; D unresolved. V gave up 10 bases and J gave up 1 base, with 17 bases separating them. CDR1 SGHAT and CDR2 FQNNGV come from the germline V gene. The CDR3 consists of 14 residues. The CDR3 DNA follows: TGTGCCACCCTCAAGGGCGTTCGGTCCTACGAGCAGTACTTC. Translating gives CATLKGVRSYEQYF.

The gene calls are TRBV6-1 and TRBJ2-2, with D possibly matching TRBD2 (6 bases). Germline CDR1 and CDR2: MNHNS and SASEGT. The CDR3 is 14 amino acids. With 6 bases removed from V and 1 base from J, the gap between germline ends came to 9 bases. DNA for the CDR3: TGTGCCAGCAGACGGGAGCGGAACACCGGGGAGCTGTTTTTT. This codes for CASRRERNTGELFF.

The chain combines TRBV6-1 with TRBJ1-6; D call uncertain. The germline gives CDR1 MNHNS, CDR2 SASEGT. The CDR3 runs 15 residues. Deletions cut 7 bases from V and 3 bases from J, with 13 bases between. This CDR3 reads CASTMDGIYNSPLHF. In DNA form, the CDR3 reads TGTGCCAGCACCATGGACGGAATCTATAATTCACCCCTCCACTTT.

This chain connects TRBV7-9 to TRBJ1-5, with D tentatively TRBD1 (5 bases). V was trimmed by 1 base and J by 1 base, leaving 5 bases between them. The V gene's germline CDR1 is SEHNR and CDR2 FQNEAQ (reference sequence). This CDR3 contains 14 residues. CDR3 DNA: TGTGCCAGCAGCTTAGAGGGGAGCAATCAGCCCCAGCATTTT. It yields the protein CASSLEGSNQPQHF. The full variable domain, in which reference TRBV7-9 and TRBJ1-5 provide the parts outside the CDR3, is DTGVSQNPRHKITKRGQNVTFRCDPISEHNRLYWYRQTLGQGPEFLTYFQNEAQLEKSRLLSDRFSAERPKGSFSTLEIQRTEQGDSAMYLCASSLEGSNQPQHFGDGTRLSIL.

V is TRBV15 and J is TRBJ2-5, with 11 bases that match TRBD1. Germline trimming cut 5 bases from V and 5 bases from J; bases unmatched to any gene: 10. Germline values: CDR1 LNHNV, CDR2 YYDKDF (reference sequence). The CDR3 contains 16 residues. CDR3 protein: CATSGWTGGLGETQYF. CDR3 coding DNA: TGTGCCACCAGCGGATGGACAGGGGGCTTGGGGGAGACCCAGTACTTC.

The chain carries TRBV7-9 and TRBJ1-2; D is unclear. The CDR3 has 13 amino acids. Deletions cut 1 base from V and 6 bases from J, with 9 bases between. In germline, CDR1 is SEHNR, CDR2 FQNEAQ (reference sequence). CDR3 DNA sequence: TGTGCCAGCAGCTTAGTCAGGAGTGATGGCTACACCTTC. This encodes CASSLVRSDGYTF. The full variable domain, in which reference TRBV7-9 and TRBJ1-2 provide the parts outside the CDR3, is DTGVSQNPRHKITKRGQNVTFRCDPISEHNRLYWYRQTLGQGPEFLTYFQNEAQLEKSRLLSDRFSAERPKGSFSTLEIQRTEQGDSAMYLCASSLVRSDGYTFGSGTRLTVV.

This clone has only a few counts. V usage is TRBV6-1 and J usage is TRBJ2-2, with 7 bases lining up with TRBD1. V lost 6 bases, J lost 2 bases, and 3 bases stayed unmatched. This CDR3 spans 14 amino acids. Germline CDR1 reads MNHNS; CDR2 reads SASEGT. The CDR3 protein is CASRDRDNTGELFF. CDR3 bases: TGTGCCAGCAGAGACAGGGATAACACCGGGGAGCTGTTTTTT.

J is TRBJ1-5 and V is TRBV25-1, with TRBD1 matching 8 bases. Per the germline V gene, CDR1 is MGHDK and CDR2 is SYGVNS. The CDR3 extends over 14 amino acids. J lost 3 bases, V lost 4 bases, and 2 bases had no gene match. The CDR3 spells CASSGTGSNQPQHF. CDR3 bases: TGTGCCAGCAGTGGGACAGGGTCCAATCAGCCCCAGCATTTT. Based on the CDR3 plus reference TRBV25-1 and TRBJ1-5, the full variable domain is EADIYQTPRYLVIGTGKKITLECSQTMGHDKMYWYQQDPGMELHLIHYSYGVNSTEKGDLSSESTVSRIRTEHFPLTLESARPSHTSQYLCASSGTGSNQPQHFGDGTRLSIL.

The chain links TRBV6-4 to TRBJ1-1; 7 positions match TRBD1. Germline lookup yields CDR1 MRHNA and CDR2 SNTAGT. The CDR3 loop spans 14 amino acids. The trim removed 6 bases at V and 0 bases at J, leaving 4 bases unmatched. In nucleotides, the CDR3 is TGTGCCAGCAGCAGGACAGGATTGAACACTGAAGCTTTCTTT. Protein: CASSRTGLNTEAFF.

The rearrangement links TRBV11-2 to TRBJ2-7, with 9 bases that match TRBD2. From germline, CDR1 is SGHAT and CDR2 FQNNGV. The CDR3 runs to 15 residues. V shed 5 bases and J 4 bases; nucleotides not matched to a gene: 9. The DNA of the CDR3 is TGTGCCAGCAGCAAAACTAGCGGGCAAACTTACGAGCAGTACTTC. It yields the protein CASSKTSGQTYEQYF.

The gene calls are TRBV20-1 and TRBJ2-5; D gene ambiguous. The CDR3 loop spans 10 amino acids. Germline assignment: CDR1 DFQATT and CDR2 SNEGSKA (reference sequence). Trimming cost V 6 bases and J 3 bases, with 5 bases left between them. The CDR3 DNA follows: TGCAGTGCCGGCGAAGAGACCCAGTACTTC. It is translated as CSAGEETQYF.

The rearrangement links TRBV29-1 to TRBJ2-7; 10 nucleotides agree with TRBD2. This CDR3 contains 13 residues. CDR1 and CDR2 from the germline V gene are SQVTM and ANQGSEA. V was pared by 7 bases and J by 6 bases, with 9 bases of the junction left unmatched. The CDR3 DNA is TGCAGCGGACGGGAGATAGCGGGGGGCGAGCAGTACTTC. This gives the protein CSGREIAGGEQYF.

The chain uses TRBV27 and TRBJ1-5; D is perhaps TRBD1 (5 bases). The CDR3 runs 15 residues. Germline CDR1 reads MNHEY; CDR2 reads SMNVEV (reference sequence). V was pared by 6 bases and J by 6 bases, with 18 bases between. The CDR3 region is CASSPAGGFGQPQHF. In nucleotides, the CDR3 is TGTGCCAGCAGCCCTGCGGGGGGTTTCGGTCAGCCCCAGCATTTT.

The V gene is TRBV5-1, the J gene TRBJ2-3, with TRBD2 matching over 9 bases. The J segment lost 6 bases and the V segment lost 0 bases, leaving 8 bases of the junction unmatched. Germline CDR1 SGHRS, CDR2 YFSETQ. This CDR3 is built from 16 residues. The chain's CDR3 is CASSLAAGGQADTQYF. The CDR3, as DNA: TGCGCCAGCAGCTTGGCGGCGGGGGGGCAGGCGGATACGCAGTATTTT.

The rearrangement uses TRBV30 and TRBJ2-3; a possible D gene is TRBD2 (6 bases). This CDR3 spans 13 amino acids. V was pared by 2 bases and J by 6 bases, with 12 bases between. Germline lookup yields CDR1 GTSNPN and CDR2 SVGIG (reference sequence). The CDR3 DNA reads as TGTGCCTGGAGTCTGGGAGGTACTGATACGCAGTATTTT. Its protein is CAWSLGGTDTQYF.

This chain joins TRBV7-2 and TRBJ2-1; possible D gene TRBD2, 5 bases. The CDR3 sequence is 13 residues long. Trimming removed 2 bases from V and 9 bases from J, with 11 bases in between. The germline V gene has CDR1 SGHTA and CDR2 FQGNSA. This CDR3 reads CASSLREKGEQFF. Written as DNA, the CDR3 is TGTGCCAGCAGCTTAAGGGAGAAAGGTGAGCAGTTCTTC.

The rearrangement joins TRBV5-6 to TRBJ2-5; 8 bases map to TRBD1. This CDR3 is 15 amino acids long. CDR1 and CDR2 (germline): SGHDT, YYEEEE. Trimming removed 5 bases from V and 5 bases from J; junction bases left unmatched: 11. The CDR3 sequence is CASSTGTGVRETQYF. The CDR3 DNA follows: TGTGCCAGCAGTACCGGGACAGGCGTAAGGGAGACCCAGTACTTC.

The V call is TRBV2, the J call TRBJ1-2; D is perhaps TRBD1 (5 bases). The CDR3 extends over 14 amino acids. Between the trimmed V and J ends, which lost 2 bases and 4 bases, there was a span of 11 bases. In germline, CDR1 is SNHLY, CDR2 FYNNEI. The CDR3 sequence is CASSERQLVYGYTF. DNA of the CDR3: TGTGCCAGCAGTGAAAGACAGTTAGTCTATGGCTACACCTTC.

The chain combines TRBV27 with TRBJ2-7, with D maybe TRBD1 (6 bases). Germline assignment: CDR1 MNHEY and CDR2 SMNVEV (reference sequence). The V end lost 7 bases, the J end lost 1 base, and 17 bases lay between the germline ends. The CDR3 runs 15 residues. The CDR3 sequence: CASTRSGTSSYEQYF. The CDR3 nucleotides read TGTGCCAGCACCCGCTCCGGGACATCTTCCTACGAGCAGTACTTC.

The chain joins TRBV7-3 to TRBJ2-5; D might be TRBD2 (9 bases). Trimming stripped 4 bases from V and 5 bases from J, with 26 bases between. Germline lookup yields CDR1 SGHTA and CDR2 FQGTGA. The CDR3 spans 18 residues. Here the CDR3 reads CASSSGTVLAGQEETQYF. The DNA of the CDR3 is TGTGCCAGCAGCTCCGGGACCGTTCTAGCGGGACAGGAGGAGACCCAGTACTTC. Variable domain in full (rest from reference TRBV7-3 and TRBJ2-5): GAGVSQTPSNKVTEKGKYVELRCDPISGHTALYWYRQSLGQGPEFLIYFQGTGAADDSGLPNDRFFAVRPEGSVSTLKIQRTERGDSAVYLCASSSGTVLAGQEETQYFGPGTRLLVL.

V and J are TRBV28 and TRBJ1-1; D is uncertain. Germline CDR1 MDHEN, CDR2 SYDVKM. There are 13 residues in the CDR3. V lost 10 bases and J lost 0, with 12 bases in between. The CDR3 DNA is TGTGCCACCTCGGGCAGCTTGAACACTGAAGCTTTCTTT. It yields the protein CATSGSLNTEAFF.

V is TRBV27 and J is TRBJ2-7; D perhaps matches TRBD1 (5 bases). The V end lost 6 bases, the J end lost 4 bases, and 19 bases lay between the germline ends. This CDR3 is 15 amino acids long. The germline gives CDR1 MNHEY, CDR2 SMNVEV (reference sequence). This CDR3 is CASSSSGRVPYEQYF. Here the CDR3 DNA reads TGTGCCAGCAGCTCCTCAGGGCGCGTTCCATACGAGCAGTACTTC.

This chain joins TRBV9 and TRBJ2-3; the D gene is possibly TRBD2 (6 bases). Germline V gene data show CDR1 as SGDLS and CDR2 as YYNGEE. V lost 3 bases and J 5 bases, leaving 16 bases between the germline ends. This CDR3 contains 15 residues. CDR3 protein: CASSGSGTRRDTQYF. The CDR3, as DNA: TGTGCCAGCAGCGGATCCGGGACTCGTAGAGATACGCAGTATTTT.

This CDR3 reads CASSDGERSNEQFF. CDR3 nucleotide sequence: TGTGCCAGCAGTGACGGGGAGCGGTCGAATGAGCAGTTCTTC. The rearrangement joins TRBV6-4 to TRBJ2-1, with D perhaps TRBD2 (5 bases). This CDR3 is built from 14 residues. The germline gives CDR1 MRHNA, CDR2 SNTAGT. Trimming stripped 2 bases from V and 7 bases from J, with 12 bases between.

This chain links TRBV6-1 with TRBJ1-1; no firm D call. V was pared by 5 bases and J by 3 bases, with 10 bases between. The CDR3 extends over 13 amino acids. From germline, CDR1 is MNHNS and CDR2 SASEGT. In DNA, the CDR3 is TGTGCCAGCAGTATTAAGGGTTACACTGAAGCTTTCTTT. It yields the protein CASSIKGYTEAFF.

The genes are TRBV6-5 and TRBJ2-1, with D possibly called TRBD1 or TRBD2 (7 bases each). V was clipped by 5 bases and J by 8 bases, with 16 bases between them. This CDR3 comprises 14 residues. The germline CDR1 and CDR2 sequences are MNHEY and SVGAGI. The CDR3 reads CASSPGEGADEQFF. The CDR3, as DNA: TGTGCCAGCAGTCCGGGGGAGGGGGCGGATGAGCAGTTCTTC.

The chain employs TRBV28 and TRBJ1-5; 11 bases fit TRBD1. CDR1 is MDHEN, CDR2 SYDVKM, per germline. The CDR3 runs to 15 residues. V lost 5 bases to trimming and J lost 6 bases; unmatched junction nucleotides: 6. The CDR3 loop reads CASSIGTGGFQPQHF. As DNA, the CDR3 is TGTGCCAGCAGTATCGGGACAGGGGGTTTTCAGCCCCAGCATTTT.

This chain joins TRBV15 and TRBJ1-4; D uncertain. V was pared by 3 bases and J by 1 base, with 9 bases between. CDR1 and CDR2 from the germline V gene are LNHNV and YYDKDF (reference sequence). CDR3 length: 15 residues. CDR3 DNA: TGTGCCACCAGCAGTTCTGGCGGAACTAATGAAAAACTGTTTTTT. Protein sequence: CATSSSGGTNEKLFF.

This chain connects TRBV21-1 to TRBJ2-4; the table's D call, TRBD2, was not checked against the DNA. TRBV21-1 is an annotated pseudogene. The CDR3 sequence is 14 residues long. This chain's CDR3 is CASSTLLAKNIQYF. CDR3 DNA: TGTGCCAGCAGCACCCTATTAGCCAAAAACATTCAGTACTTC.

The chain is built from TRBV7-2 and TRBJ2-2; D ambiguous. CDR3 length equals 14 residues. The germline gives CDR1 SGHTA, CDR2 FQGNSA. The germline V and J ends were trimmed by 2 bases and 8 bases, with 12 bases remaining between them. The CDR3 loop reads CASSLLVGWGELFF. In DNA form, the CDR3 reads TGTGCCAGCAGCTTACTAGTGGGGTGGGGGGAGCTGTTTTTT.